The 9 T cell receptor beta chains presented below share a single source sample, sequenced in a study of T cell responses to AZD1222 COVID-19 vaccine. Clones were read by immunoSEQ multiplex PCR, and TCRdb kept only the in-frame ones, dropping some. Among about 150,000 clones listed, over 70% were seen once. Sample: peripheral blood, taken 28 days after the second AZD1222 dose. These receptors came from an adult who received the AZD1222 COVID-19 vaccine.

The rearrangement uses TRBV21-1 and TRBJ1-6. TRBV21-1 is flagged as a pseudogene. This CDR3 comprises 15 residues. In DNA, the CDR3 is TGTGCCAGCAGCAAAGGAGCGGGGCAGATTTCACCCCTCCACTTT. The encoded protein is CASSKGAGQISPLHF.

The chain recombines TRBV4-3 with TRBJ1-2; no clear D. Germline V gene sequence: CDR1 LGHNA, CDR2 YSLEER. V gave up 0 bases and J gave up 7 bases, with 21 bases separating them. The CDR3 extends over 17 amino acids. CDR3: CASSQDHAITPRGGYTF. CDR3 DNA sequence: TGCGCCAGCAGCCAAGATCACGCTATTACGCCCCGGGGTGGCTACACCTTC.

This clone was found once. The chain is built from TRBV7-3 and TRBJ2-2; 7 bases are shared with TRBD2. This CDR3 contains 16 residues. The germline V gene encodes CDR1 SGHTA and CDR2 FQGTGA. V shed 0 bases, J shed 5 bases, and the junction held 6 bases outside the gene matches. CDR3 in DNA: TGTGCCAGCAGCTTAACCGGACTAGTAGGGACCGGGGAGCTGTTTTTT. It is translated as CASSLTGLVGTGELFF.

The chain carries TRBV24-1 and TRBJ2-7; 7 bases map to TRBD2. The CDR3 contains 12 residues. After removal of 7 bases from V and 5 bases from J, the junction contained 4 bases not matched to a gene. Germline CDR1 reads KGHDR; CDR2 reads SFDVKD. CDR3 DNA: TGTGCCACCAGCCCGGGGGGTGACGAGCAGTACTTC. It encodes CATSPGGDEQYF.

The rearrangement uses TRBV6-5 and TRBJ2-5; D is possibly TRBD2 (5 bases). The V and J ends lost 4 bases and 5 bases respectively, with 11 bases between them. In germline, CDR1 is MNHEY, CDR2 SVGAGI. The CDR3 has 13 residues. The CDR3: CASSLGVRETQYF. For the CDR3, the DNA is TGTGCCAGCAGTTTGGGAGTAAGGGAGACCCAGTACTTC.

The CDR3 bases are TGTGCCAGCAGCTTACATTCAGGGGGTCCCAGTGGCTACACCTTC. Translating it yields CASSLHSGGPSGYTF. The genes are TRBV7-3 and TRBJ1-2, with 7 bases that match TRBD1. This CDR3 spans 15 amino acids. V lost 2 bases, J lost 7 bases, and 10 bases stayed unmatched. CDR1 and CDR2 from the germline V gene are SGHTA and FQGTGA.

The rearrangement joins TRBV18 to TRBJ1-6; 8 bases match TRBD1. V was clipped by 6 bases and J by 10 bases; unmatched bases: 11. The CDR3 has 15 amino acids. Germline values: CDR1 KGHSH, CDR2 LQKENI. CDR3 DNA: TGTGCCAGCTCCCTCGGGACAGGCCTTGGGTCACCCCTCCACTTT. It translates to CASSLGTGLGSPLHF.

The chain joins TRBV5-1 to TRBJ2-1; 11 nucleotides agree with TRBD2. Germline loops: CDR1 SGHRS, CDR2 YFSETQ. The CDR3 has 15 amino acids. Trimming cost V 4 bases and J 6 bases; bases outside gene matches: 6. CDR3 DNA sequence: TGCGCCAGCAGCGGCCTAGCGGGAGGTCCCAATGAGCAGTTCTTC. This gives the protein CASSGLAGGPNEQFF.

This clone was seen once. The rearrangement joins TRBV7-2 to TRBJ2-1; D is ambiguous. The CDR3 covers 14 residues. The germline V gene has CDR1 SGHTA and CDR2 FQGNSA. With 3 bases removed from V and 3 bases from J, the gap between germline ends came to 9 bases. The CDR3 loop is CASSLYSLYNEQFF. CDR3 bases: TGTGCCAGCAGCTTGTATAGCCTCTACAATGAGCAGTTCTTC.